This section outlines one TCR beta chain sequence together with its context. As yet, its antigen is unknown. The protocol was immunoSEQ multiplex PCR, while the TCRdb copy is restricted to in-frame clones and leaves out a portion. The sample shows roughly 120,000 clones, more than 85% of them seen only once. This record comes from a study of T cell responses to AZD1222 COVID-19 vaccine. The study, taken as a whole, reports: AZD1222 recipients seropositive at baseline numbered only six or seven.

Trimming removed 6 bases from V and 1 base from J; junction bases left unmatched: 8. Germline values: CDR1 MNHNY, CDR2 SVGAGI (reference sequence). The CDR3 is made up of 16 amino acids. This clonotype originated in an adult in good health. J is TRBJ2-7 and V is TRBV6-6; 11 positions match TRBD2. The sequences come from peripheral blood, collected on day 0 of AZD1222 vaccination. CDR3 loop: CASSRSGTSGSYEQYF. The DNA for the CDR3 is TGTGCCAGCAGCCGATCCGGGACTAGCGGTTCCTACGAGCAGTACTTC.